Listed below are T cell receptor beta chains from one sample, sequenced in a study of blood T cells in healthy people across ages. TCRdb processed the 5' RACE reads anew with MiXCR; each CDR3 protein has one entry. The sample has around 620,000 distinct CDR3 sequences; approximately 25% are singletons. Material for sequencing was blood. The receptors come from a woman aged 70 to 79 in good health. Each CDR3 is given with its conserved first and last residue. D genes are given only for firm matches. For some rows the clone size is stated as once, few or many, or as a class when expanded; others skip it.

V gene: TRBV7-9
clone size: -
J gene: TRBJ1-1
D gene: -
CDR3 DNA: TGTGCCAGCAGCCGGACAGCCCCAAACACTGAAGCTTTCTTT
CDR3 protein: CASSRTAPNTEAFF

V gene: TRBV6-5
clone size: few
J gene: TRBJ2-1
D gene: TRBD2
CDR3 DNA: TGTGCCAGCAGTTACTCGGGACTAGGGTCCTACAATGAGCAGTTCTTC
CDR3 protein: CASSYSGLGSYNEQFF

V gene: TRBV20-1
clone size: few
J gene: TRBJ1-1
D gene: -
CDR3 DNA: TGCAGTGCTACCTCGGACAGGAACACTGAAGCTTTCTTT
CDR3 protein: CSATSDRNTEAFF

V gene: TRBV6-1
clone size: -
J gene: TRBJ2-5
D gene: TRBD2
CDR3 DNA: TGTGCCGTGCGACAGGGGCCCTTAGCGGGAGGCGAGACCCAGTACTTC
CDR3 protein: CAVRQGPLAGGETQYF

V gene: TRBV9
clone size: -
J gene: TRBJ2-1
D gene: -
CDR3 DNA: TGTGCCAGCAGCGTCGGACCCAGCTGGGCCAATGAGCAGTTCTTC
CDR3 protein: CASSVGPSWANEQFF

V gene: TRBV5-5
clone size: few
J gene: TRBJ1-6
D gene: -
CDR3 DNA: TGTGCCAGCAGCCCAACCGGGATCCTCTCCTATAATTCACCCCTCCACTTT
CDR3 protein: CASSPTGILSYNSPLHF

V gene: TRBV20-1
clone size: few
J gene: TRBJ1-2
D gene: TRBD1
CDR3 DNA: TGCAGTGCTAGAGTTCGACAGGGTGGTGGCTACACCTTC
CDR3 protein: CSARVRQGGGYTF

V gene: TRBV6-6
clone size: -
J gene: TRBJ1-1
D gene: -
CDR3 DNA: TGTGCCAGCGGCCCTGCCGGGGGCCGAACTAACACTGAGGCTTTCTTT
CDR3 protein: CASGPAGGRTNTEAFF

V gene: TRBV29-1
clone size: -
J gene: TRBJ1-2
D gene: TRBD1
CDR3 DNA: TGCAGCGCTTACAGGGGGCGCGACTATGGCTACACCTTC
CDR3 protein: CSAYRGRDYGYTF

V gene: TRBV18
clone size: few
J gene: TRBJ2-2
D gene: -
CDR3 DNA: TGTGCCAGCTCACCAACAAGCGGTCCGAACACCGGGGAGCTGTTTTTT
CDR3 protein: CASSPTSGPNTGELFF

V gene: TRBV7-2
clone size: -
J gene: TRBJ1-1
D gene: -
CDR3 DNA: TGTGCCAGCAGCTTAGGGCGGACGAGCACTGAAGCTTTCTTT
CDR3 protein: CASSLGRTSTEAFF

V gene: TRBV4-2
clone size: few
J gene: TRBJ2-7
D gene: -
CDR3 DNA: TGTGCCAGCAGCCAAGGCCAGGGGACCTACGAGCAGTACTTC
CDR3 protein: CASSQGQGTYEQYF

V gene: TRBV20-1
clone size: -
J gene: TRBJ2-1
D gene: TRBD1
CDR3 DNA: TGCAGTGCCATGGGACAGGGGGCCGGAGTTTCCTACAATGAGCAGTTCTTC
CDR3 protein: CSAMGQGAGVSYNEQFF

V gene: TRBV11-1
clone size: few
J gene: TRBJ2-1
D gene: -
CDR3 DNA: TGTGCCAGCAACTTAGACCGGGGGACCTACAATGAGCAGTTCTTC
CDR3 protein: CASNLDRGTYNEQFF

V gene: TRBV7-2
clone size: -
J gene: TRBJ2-1
D gene: TRBD1
CDR3 DNA: TGTGCCAGCAGCCGCGACAGGGCAGATGAGCAGTTCTTC
CDR3 protein: CASSRDRADEQFF

V gene: TRBV11-1
clone size: few
J gene: TRBJ2-1
D gene: TRBD2
CDR3 DNA: TGTGCCAGCAGCACGGAAGCGGGGGGACTCAAGAGGACTGAGCAGTTCTTC
CDR3 protein: CASSTEAGGLKRTEQFF

V gene: TRBV5-1
clone size: -
J gene: TRBJ2-5
D gene: TRBD2
CDR3 DNA: TGCGCCAGCAGCGACGGGGGGGCCGGAGAGACCCAGTACTTC
CDR3 protein: CASSDGGAGETQYF

V gene: TRBV29-1
clone size: -
J gene: TRBJ1-2
D gene: -
CDR3 DNA: TGCAGCGTTGAAGCCGACATGTATGGCTACACCTTC
CDR3 protein: CSVEADMYGYTF

V gene: TRBV27
clone size: few
J gene: TRBJ1-2
D gene: -
CDR3 DNA: TGTGCCAGCAGTTTGGGAGTCCGGGACGGAGTTTATGGCTACACCTTC
CDR3 protein: CASSLGVRDGVYGYTF

V gene: TRBV20-1
clone size: once
J gene: TRBJ2-7
D gene: TRBD1
CDR3 DNA: TGCAGTGCTAGACCCCCGGGACAGAGAGGGTCCTACGAGCAGTACTTC
CDR3 protein: CSARPPGQRGSYEQYF

V gene: TRBV7-7
clone size: -
J gene: TRBJ2-3
D gene: TRBD1
CDR3 DNA: TGTGCCAGCAGCTTAGTCCCGGGACAGGGACCAGATACGCAGTATTTT
CDR3 protein: CASSLVPGQGPDTQYF

V gene: TRBV6-5
clone size: -
J gene: TRBJ1-2
D gene: -
CDR3 DNA: TGTGCCAGCACCTACGGCGGGGCGGGGGACTATGGCTACACCTTC
CDR3 protein: CASTYGGAGDYGYTF

V gene: TRBV4-2
clone size: -
J gene: TRBJ2-1
D gene: TRBD2
CDR3 DNA: TGTGCCAGCGGACTAGCTAGCAATGAGCAGTTCTTC
CDR3 protein: CASGLASNEQFF

V gene: TRBV20-1
clone size: few
J gene: TRBJ2-7
D gene: -
CDR3 DNA: TGCAGTGCTAGCGACAGCTCCTACGAGCAGTACTTC
CDR3 protein: CSASDSSYEQYF

V gene: TRBV5-1
clone size: -
J gene: TRBJ2-1
D gene: -
CDR3 DNA: TGCGCCAGCAGCCCGAACGCGGGGGCGGGGTACTACAATGAGCAGTTCTTC
CDR3 protein: CASSPNAGAGYYNEQFF

V gene: TRBV24-1
clone size: few
J gene: TRBJ2-2
D gene: -
CDR3 DNA: TGTGCCACCAGTTATAATACCGGGGAGCTGTTTTTT
CDR3 protein: CATSYNTGELFF

V gene: TRBV30
clone size: -
J gene: TRBJ1-6
D gene: -
CDR3 DNA: TGTGCCTGGAACCCCCCACAGGGATATAATTCACCCCTCCACTTT
CDR3 protein: CAWNPPQGYNSPLHF

V gene: TRBV12-3/TRBV12-4
clone size: -
J gene: TRBJ2-1
D gene: -
CDR3 DNA: TGTGCCAGCAGTACCCGAGGGCGGGGGCCCCACAATGAGCAGTTCTTC
CDR3 protein: CASSTRGRGPHNEQFF

V gene: TRBV7-9
clone size: few
J gene: TRBJ1-4
D gene: -
CDR3 DNA: TGTGCCAGCAGCCTCGCAGGGAACACTAATGAAAAACTGTTTTTT
CDR3 protein: CASSLAGNTNEKLFF

V gene: TRBV5-1
clone size: -
J gene: TRBJ2-5
D gene: TRBD1
CDR3 DNA: TGCGCCAGCAGCTTGTTCAGGGGGCTTCAAGAGACCCAGTACTTC
CDR3 protein: CASSLFRGLQETQYF

V gene: TRBV29-1
clone size: -
J gene: TRBJ1-2
D gene: -
CDR3 DNA: TGCAGCGTTAATCAGGGGCCCGGCTACACCTTC
CDR3 protein: CSVNQGPGYTF

V gene: TRBV29-1
clone size: few
J gene: TRBJ2-3
D gene: -
CDR3 DNA: TGCAGCGTTGGCGGGACGGGGAAGGCAGATACGCAGTATTTT
CDR3 protein: CSVGGTGKADTQYF

V gene: TRBV6-6
clone size: -
J gene: TRBJ2-7
D gene: TRBD2
CDR3 DNA: TGTGCCAGCAGCGGACTAGCGGAAACCTACGAGCAGTATTTC
CDR3 protein: CASSGLAETYEQYF

V gene: TRBV20-1
clone size: -
J gene: TRBJ2-5
D gene: -
CDR3 DNA: TGCAGTGCTCGAGTTGGGACAACTCAAGAGACCCAGTACTTC
CDR3 protein: CSARVGTTQETQYF

V gene: TRBV6-4
clone size: few
J gene: TRBJ1-1
D gene: TRBD1
CDR3 DNA: TGTGCCAGCAGCTTGGGACAGGGGATGGTAGCTTTCTTT
CDR3 protein: CASSLGQGMVAFF

V gene: TRBV7-9
clone size: few
J gene: TRBJ2-7
D gene: -
CDR3 DNA: TGTGCCAGCAGCTTAGACGGCGGGGCCTCCTACGAGCAGTACTTC
CDR3 protein: CASSLDGGASYEQYF

V gene: TRBV6-6
clone size: -
J gene: TRBJ2-2
D gene: TRBD1
CDR3 DNA: TGTGCCAGCAGTCCCGAGGACAGGGGGGTCGGGGAGCTGTTTTTT
CDR3 protein: CASSPEDRGVGELFF